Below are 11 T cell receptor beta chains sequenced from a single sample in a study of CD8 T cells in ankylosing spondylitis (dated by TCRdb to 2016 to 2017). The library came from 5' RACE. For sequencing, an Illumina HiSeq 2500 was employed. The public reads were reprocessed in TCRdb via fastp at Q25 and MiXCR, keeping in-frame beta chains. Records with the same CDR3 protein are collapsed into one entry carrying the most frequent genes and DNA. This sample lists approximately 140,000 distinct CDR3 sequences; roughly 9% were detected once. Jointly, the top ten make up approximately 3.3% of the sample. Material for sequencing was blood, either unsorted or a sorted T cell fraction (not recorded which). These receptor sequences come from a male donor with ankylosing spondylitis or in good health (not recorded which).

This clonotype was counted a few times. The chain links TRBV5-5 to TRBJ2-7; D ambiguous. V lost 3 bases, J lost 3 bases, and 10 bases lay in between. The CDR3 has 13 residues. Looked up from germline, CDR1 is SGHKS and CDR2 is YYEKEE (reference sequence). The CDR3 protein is CASSSVGFYEQYF. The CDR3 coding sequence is TGTGCCAGCAGCTCCGTCGGGTTCTACGAGCAGTACTTC.

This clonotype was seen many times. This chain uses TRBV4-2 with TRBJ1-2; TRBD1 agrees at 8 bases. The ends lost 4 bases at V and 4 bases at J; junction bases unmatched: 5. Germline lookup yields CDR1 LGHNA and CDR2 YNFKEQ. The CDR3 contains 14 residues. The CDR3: CASSLDRGTYGYTF. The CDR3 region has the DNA TGTGCCAGCAGCCTAGACAGGGGTACCTATGGCTACACCTTC.

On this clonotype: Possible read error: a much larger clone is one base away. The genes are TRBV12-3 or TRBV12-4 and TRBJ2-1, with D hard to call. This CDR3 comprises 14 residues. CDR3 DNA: TGTGCCAGCAGTTTAGGGGCACCCTACAATGACCAGTTCTTC. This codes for CASSLGAPYNDQFF.

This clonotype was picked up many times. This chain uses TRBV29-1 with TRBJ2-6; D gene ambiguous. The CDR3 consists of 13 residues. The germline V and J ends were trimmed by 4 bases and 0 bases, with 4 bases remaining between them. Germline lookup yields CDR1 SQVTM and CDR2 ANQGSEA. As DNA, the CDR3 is TGCAGCGTTGCATCCTCTGGGGCCAACGTCCTGACTTTC. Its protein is CSVASSGANVLTF.

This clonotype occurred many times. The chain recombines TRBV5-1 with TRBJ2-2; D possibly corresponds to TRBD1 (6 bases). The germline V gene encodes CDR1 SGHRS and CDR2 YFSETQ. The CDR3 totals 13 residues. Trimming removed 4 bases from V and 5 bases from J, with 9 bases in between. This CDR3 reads CASSIQGTGELFF. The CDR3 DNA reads TGCGCCAGCAGCATCCAGGGGACCGGGGAGCTGTTTTTT.

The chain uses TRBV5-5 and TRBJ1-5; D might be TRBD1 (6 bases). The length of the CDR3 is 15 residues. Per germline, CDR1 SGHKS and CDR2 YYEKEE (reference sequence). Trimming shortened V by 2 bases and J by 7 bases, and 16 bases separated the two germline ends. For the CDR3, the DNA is TGTGCCAGCAGCTTTGGGGCAGGGGAGGAGCAGCCCCAGCATTTT. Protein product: CASSFGAGEEQPQHF.

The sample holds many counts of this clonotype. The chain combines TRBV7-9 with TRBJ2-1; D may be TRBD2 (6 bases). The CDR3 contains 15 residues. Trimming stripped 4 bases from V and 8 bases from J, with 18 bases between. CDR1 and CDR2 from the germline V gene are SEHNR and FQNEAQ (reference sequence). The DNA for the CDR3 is TGTGCCAGCAGCTACGCCTCCACCCTAGCGTATGAGCAGTTCTTC. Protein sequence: CASSYASTLAYEQFF.

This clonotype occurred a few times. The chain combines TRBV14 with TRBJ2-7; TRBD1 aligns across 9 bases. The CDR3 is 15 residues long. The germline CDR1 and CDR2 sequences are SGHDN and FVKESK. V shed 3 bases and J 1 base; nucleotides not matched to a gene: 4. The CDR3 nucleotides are TGTGCCAGCAGCCACCGGGACAGGGTTTCCTACGAGCAGTACTTC. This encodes CASSHRDRVSYEQYF.

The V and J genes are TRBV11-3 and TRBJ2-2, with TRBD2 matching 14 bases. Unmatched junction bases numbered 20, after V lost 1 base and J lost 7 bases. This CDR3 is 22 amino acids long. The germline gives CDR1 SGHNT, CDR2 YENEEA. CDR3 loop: CASSLGGVWAGTSGRLGGELFF. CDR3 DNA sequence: TGTGCCAGCAGCTTAGGAGGCGTCTGGGCGGGGACTAGCGGGAGACTAGGCGGGGAGCTGTTTTTT.

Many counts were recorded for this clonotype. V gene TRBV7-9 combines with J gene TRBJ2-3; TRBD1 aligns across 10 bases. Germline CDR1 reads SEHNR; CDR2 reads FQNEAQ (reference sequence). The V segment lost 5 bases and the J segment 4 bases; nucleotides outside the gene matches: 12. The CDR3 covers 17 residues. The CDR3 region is CASSPLARDRGPDTQYF. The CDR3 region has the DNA TGTGCCAGCAGCCCACTGGCCCGGGACAGGGGCCCAGATACGCAGTATTTT.

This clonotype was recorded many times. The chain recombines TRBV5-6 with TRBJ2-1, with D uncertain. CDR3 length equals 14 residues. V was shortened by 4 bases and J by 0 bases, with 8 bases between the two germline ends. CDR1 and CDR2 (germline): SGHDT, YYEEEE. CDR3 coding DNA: TGTGCCAGCAGCCCCCAAAACTCCTACAATGAGCAGTTCTTC. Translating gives CASSPQNSYNEQFF.